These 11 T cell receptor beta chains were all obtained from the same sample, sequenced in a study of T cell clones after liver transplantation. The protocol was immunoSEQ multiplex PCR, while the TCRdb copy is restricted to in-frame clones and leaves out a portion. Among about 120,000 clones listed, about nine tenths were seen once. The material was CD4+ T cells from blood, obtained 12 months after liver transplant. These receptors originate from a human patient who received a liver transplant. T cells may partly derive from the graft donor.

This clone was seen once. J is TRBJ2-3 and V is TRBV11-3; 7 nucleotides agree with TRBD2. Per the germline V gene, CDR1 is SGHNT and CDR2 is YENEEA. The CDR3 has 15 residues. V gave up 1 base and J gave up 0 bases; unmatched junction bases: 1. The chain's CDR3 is CASSLGGLSTDTQYF. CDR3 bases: TGTGCCAGCAGCTTAGGGGGACTAAGCACAGATACGCAGTATTTT. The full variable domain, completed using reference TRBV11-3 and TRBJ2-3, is EAGVVQSPRYKIIEKKQPVAFWCNPISGHNTLYWYLQNLGQGPELLIRYENEEAVDDSQLPKDRFSAERLKGVDSTLKIQPAELGDSAVYLCASSLGGLSTDTQYFGPGTRLTVL.

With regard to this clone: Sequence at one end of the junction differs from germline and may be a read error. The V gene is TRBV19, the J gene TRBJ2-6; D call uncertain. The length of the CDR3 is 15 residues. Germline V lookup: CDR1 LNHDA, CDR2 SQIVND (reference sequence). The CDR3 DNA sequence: TGTGCCAGTAGTATAGGGACCACTGGAGCCAACGTCCTGACTTTC. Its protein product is CASSIGTTGANVLTF.

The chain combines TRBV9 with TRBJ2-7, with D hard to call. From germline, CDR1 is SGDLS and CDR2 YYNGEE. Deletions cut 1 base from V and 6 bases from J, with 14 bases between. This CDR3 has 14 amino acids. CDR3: CASSVSGRPTEQYF. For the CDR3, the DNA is TGTGCCAGCAGCGTATCCGGACGACCCACCGAGCAGTACTTC.

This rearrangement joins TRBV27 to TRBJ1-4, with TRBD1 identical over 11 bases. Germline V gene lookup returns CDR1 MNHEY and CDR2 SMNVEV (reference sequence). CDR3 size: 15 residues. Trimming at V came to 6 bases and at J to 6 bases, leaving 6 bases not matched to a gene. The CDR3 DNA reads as TGTGCCAGCAGCCACGGACAGGGGGCCTATGAAAAACTGTTTTTT. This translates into CASSHGQGAYEKLFF.

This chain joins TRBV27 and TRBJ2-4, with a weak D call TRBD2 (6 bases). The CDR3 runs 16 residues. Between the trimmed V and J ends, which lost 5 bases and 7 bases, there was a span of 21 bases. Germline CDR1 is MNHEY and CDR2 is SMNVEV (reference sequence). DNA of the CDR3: TGTGCCAGCAGTACGACAGTTATGATAGGGAGGAACATTCAGTACTTC. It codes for CASSTTVMIGRNIQYF.

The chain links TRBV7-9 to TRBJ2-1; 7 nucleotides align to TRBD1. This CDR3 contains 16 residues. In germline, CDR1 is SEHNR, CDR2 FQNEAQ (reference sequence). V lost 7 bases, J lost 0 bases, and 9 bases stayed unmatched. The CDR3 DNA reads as TGTGCCAGCATCCGCGCCGGGGACAGCTCCTACAATGAGCAGTTCTTC. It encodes CASIRAGDSSYNEQFF.

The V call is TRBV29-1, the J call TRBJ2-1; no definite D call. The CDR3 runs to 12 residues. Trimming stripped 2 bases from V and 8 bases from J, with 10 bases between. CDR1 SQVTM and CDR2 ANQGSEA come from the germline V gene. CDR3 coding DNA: TGCAGCGTTGAACCCCTCAAACATGAGCAGTTCTTC. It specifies CSVEPLKHEQFF.

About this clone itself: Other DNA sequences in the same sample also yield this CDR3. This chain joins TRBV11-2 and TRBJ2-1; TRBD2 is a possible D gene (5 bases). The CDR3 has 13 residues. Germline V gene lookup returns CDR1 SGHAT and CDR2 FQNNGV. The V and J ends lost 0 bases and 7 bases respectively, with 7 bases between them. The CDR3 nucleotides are TGTGCCAGCAGCTTAGATCGGGGTAATGAGCAGTTCTTC. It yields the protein CASSLDRGNEQFF.

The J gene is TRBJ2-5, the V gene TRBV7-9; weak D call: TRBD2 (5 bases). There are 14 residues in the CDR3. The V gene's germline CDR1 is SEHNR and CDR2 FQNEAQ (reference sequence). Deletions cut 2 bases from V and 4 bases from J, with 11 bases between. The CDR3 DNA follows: TGTGCCAGCAGCTTAAACACCCGGGGAGAGACCCAGTACTTC. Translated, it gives CASSLNTRGETQYF.

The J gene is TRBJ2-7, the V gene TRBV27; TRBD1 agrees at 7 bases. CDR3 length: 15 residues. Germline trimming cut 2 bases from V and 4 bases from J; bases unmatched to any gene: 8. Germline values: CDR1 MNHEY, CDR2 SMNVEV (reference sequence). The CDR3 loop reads CASSLMTGLSYEQYF. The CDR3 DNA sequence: TGTGCCAGCAGTTTAATGACAGGGTTATCGTACGAGCAGTACTTC.

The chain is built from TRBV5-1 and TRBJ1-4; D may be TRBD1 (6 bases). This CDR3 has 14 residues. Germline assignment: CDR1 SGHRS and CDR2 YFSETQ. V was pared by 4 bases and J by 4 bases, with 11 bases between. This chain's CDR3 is CASSVRDNNEKLFF. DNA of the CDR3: TGCGCCAGCAGCGTCAGGGACAATAATGAAAAACTGTTTTTT.